This TCR beta chain came from a study of blood T cell repertoires in COVID-19. TCRdb keeps only in-frame clones here, not all; method: immunoSEQ multiplex PCR. The data show about 230,000 clones, with about four fifths seen just once and 7.5% held by the top ten. The J segment lost 0 bases and the V segment lost 3 bases, leaving 8 bases of the junction unmatched. Looked up from germline, CDR1 is SGDLS and CDR2 is YYNGEE. CDR3 length: 17 residues. Material: peripheral blood. The sequence was collected from a woman of 80 years or more with COVID-19, enrolled during active disease. The J gene is TRBJ1-3, the V gene TRBV9; the match to TRBD1 covers 8 bases. The CDR3 nucleotides read TGTGCCAGCAGCGCCGCGTCGGACAGGGCCTCTGGAAACACCATATATTTT. This translates into CASSAASDRASGNTIYF.